The 2 T cell receptor beta chains in this list originate from one sample, sequenced in a study of PD-1 blockade in classical Hodgkin lymphoma. Profiled with immunoSEQ multiplex PCR; TCRdb holds only in-frame clones, not every one. This table holds 15,000 to 20,000 clones, 80% to 85% found once. Each patient relapsed following autologous stem cell transplantation, and prior brentuximab vedotin exposure differed. Source: peripheral blood mononuclear cells (PBMCs), taken at baseline. The receptor source for this set is a human donor with classical Hodgkin lymphoma.

V is TRBV9 and J is TRBJ2-5; TRBD1 matches 9 bases. The V and J ends lost 7 bases and 5 bases, in that order; junction bases with no gene match: 12. The CDR3 extends over 15 amino acids. Germline-derived CDR1 and CDR2 are SGDLS and YYNGEE. The CDR3 DNA reads TGTGCCAGCGGCAAAGGGACAGGGCTCGCTGAGACCCAGTACTTC. It specifies CASGKGTGLAETQYF.

The V call is TRBV19, the J call TRBJ1-4; D perhaps matches TRBD1 (6 bases). V lost 5 bases to trimming and J lost 3 bases, with 10 bases between them. The CDR3 consists of 14 residues. Germline lookup yields CDR1 LNHDA and CDR2 SQIVND (reference sequence). CDR3 DNA: TGTGCCAGTAGTTTCGCAGGGGCTAATGAAAAACTGTTTTTT. Its translation: CASSFAGANEKLFF.